Below are 31 T cell receptor beta chains sequenced from a single sample in a study of shared T cell receptors in the human thymus. TCRdb's copy holds only in-frame clones and misses some; the assay was immunoSEQ multiplex PCR. The table lists some 760,000 clones, over 75% of them singletons. This sample also belongs to another study, concerning human thymus T cells.

The sample taken for sequencing was thymocytes. These receptors originate from a girl in the first two years of life with a congenital heart defect.

This clone occurred once. J is TRBJ1-1 and V is TRBV5-6; 8 bases match TRBD1. The CDR3 covers 15 residues. CDR1 SGHDT and CDR2 YYEEEE come from the germline V gene. V lost 4 bases, J lost 1 base, and 6 bases stayed unmatched. In DNA, the CDR3 is TGTGCCAGCAGCGGGCTGGGACAGGAGAACACTGAAGCTTTCTTT. As protein: CASSGLGQENTEAFF.

The chain combines TRBV9 with TRBJ1-2; TRBD1 matches at 10 bases. J lost 5 bases, V lost 3 bases, and 10 bases had no gene match. Germline values: CDR1 SGDLS, CDR2 YYNGEE. This CDR3 is 16 amino acids long. The CDR3 sequence is CASSGSRDRGLYGYTF. The CDR3 bases are TGTGCCAGCAGCGGCTCCCGGGACAGGGGTCTATATGGCTACACCTTC.

This clone showed up just a few times. This chain joins TRBV28 and TRBJ1-5; no clear D. In germline, CDR1 is MDHEN, CDR2 SYDVKM. Trimming stripped 2 bases from V and 6 bases from J, with 17 bases between. The CDR3 loop spans 16 amino acids. The CDR3: CASSLNGQWATQPQHF. Written as DNA, the CDR3 is TGTGCCAGCAGTTTAAACGGCCAATGGGCCACTCAGCCCCAGCATTTT.

This clone is a singleton in its sample. This sequence joins TRBV4-1 and TRBJ1-5; D remains ambiguous. The CDR3 length is 16 residues. The germline gives CDR1 MGHRA, CDR2 YSYEKL. Trimming shortened V by 1 base and J by 1 base, and 11 bases separated the two germline ends. The CDR3 DNA reads as TGCGCCAGCAGCCAAGCGCGCCTACGGAGCAATCAGCCCCAGCATTTT. Protein: CASSQARLRSNQPQHF.

The V and J genes are TRBV5-1 and TRBJ2-1; D perhaps matches TRBD1 (5 bases). Trimming stripped 1 base from V and 0 bases from J, with 14 bases between. From germline, CDR1 is SGHRS and CDR2 YFSETQ. The CDR3 is 17 amino acids. CDR3 sequence (DNA): TGCGCCAGCAGCTTGCCCTCAGGGAAAAGCTCCTACAATGAGCAGTTCTTC. It codes for CASSLPSGKSSYNEQFF.

V and J are TRBV7-2 and TRBJ1-2; D not certain. Germline V lookup: CDR1 SGHTA, CDR2 FQGNSA. Trimming pared 2 bases from V and 6 bases from J, leaving 16 bases between. This CDR3 is built from 15 residues. The CDR3 DNA reads as TGTGCCAGCAGCTTACCGTCAGTTATGTGTGATGGCTACACCTTC. Its translation: CASSLPSVMCDGYTF.

DNA for the CDR3: TGTGCCAGCAGCCCACAAACAGGGACCGAAGACACTGAAGCTTTCTTT. This codes for CASSPQTGTEDTEAFF. This chain connects TRBV7-4 to TRBJ1-1; the D gene is possibly TRBD1 (6 bases). CDR1 and CDR2 (germline): SGHVT, SQSDAQ. With 5 bases removed from V and 3 bases from J, the gap between germline ends came to 19 bases. The CDR3 spans 16 residues.

The CDR3: CASSLGPILCSTSSYNSPLHF. The CDR3 DNA reads as TGCGCCAGCAGCTTGGGGCCGATTCTTTGTTCAACTAGCTCCTATAATTCACCCCTCCACTTT. The chain joins TRBV5-1 to TRBJ1-6; D remains ambiguous. Trimming removed 0 bases at V and 0 bases at J, with 22 bases between. The V gene's germline CDR1 is SGHRS and CDR2 YFSETQ. This CDR3 has 21 amino acids.

The rearrangement joins TRBV15 to TRBJ2-7; the match to TRBD1 covers 9 bases. This CDR3 is 20 amino acids long. The V gene's germline CDR1 is LNHNV and CDR2 YYDKDF (reference sequence). V shed 0 bases and J 0 bases; nucleotides not matched to a gene: 15. The CDR3 DNA reads TGTGCCACCAGCAGAGAAGGGCGAGGGGCCGACAGGGGGTCCTCCTACGAGCAGTACTTC. Its translation: CATSREGRGADRGSSYEQYF. The complete variable domain, with remaining parts taken from reference TRBV15 and TRBJ2-7, reads DAMVIQNPRYQVTQFGKPVTLSCSQTLNHNVMYWYQQKSSQAPKLLFHYYDKDFNNEADTPDNFQSRRPNTSFCFLDIRSPGLGDTAMYLCATSREGRGADRGSSYEQYFGPGTRLTVT.

The chain has TRBV29-1 and TRBJ1-2, with 9 bases fitting TRBD1. CDR1 is SQVTM and CDR2 is ANQGSEA in the germline V gene. The V gene end was trimmed by 6 bases and the J gene end by 6 bases; junction bases not matched to a gene: 5. The CDR3 is 12 amino acids. Written as DNA, the CDR3 is TGCAGCGTCGCTGACAGGGGGGATGGCTACACCTTC. Its protein product is CSVADRGDGYTF.

The rearrangement uses TRBV7-2 and TRBJ2-2, with D possibly being TRBD1 (6 bases). Trimming took off 1 base at V and 3 bases at J, with 12 bases between the two ends. Germline CDR1 SGHTA, CDR2 FQGNSA. CDR3 length: 16 residues. This CDR3 reads CASSLEAGADTGELFF. CDR3 sequence (DNA): TGTGCCAGCAGCTTAGAGGCAGGGGCGGACACCGGGGAGCTGTTTTTT.

The CDR3 coding sequence is TGTGCCAGCAGTAAACGCATTCCCAGGAACACTGAAGCTTTCTTT. Translation: CASSKRIPRNTEAFF. The rearrangement links TRBV6-1 to TRBJ1-1; the D is unclear. V shed 5 bases and J shed 1 base, with 14 bases lying between them. The CDR3 length is 15 residues. Germline values: CDR1 MNHNS, CDR2 SASEGT.

The chain joins TRBV6-6 to TRBJ2-7; D is possibly TRBD1 (6 bases). This CDR3 contains 12 residues. Germline V gene data show CDR1 as MNHNY and CDR2 as SVGAGI (reference sequence). V dropped 5 bases and J dropped 8 bases, with 13 bases sitting between them. CDR3 in DNA: TGTGCCAGCAGTGAGGGGCAGGGGAAGCAGTACTTC. This sequence encodes CASSEGQGKQYF.

The chain couples TRBV2 to TRBJ1-2, with D perhaps matching TRBD1 (6 bases). V shed 6 bases and J shed 6 bases, with 14 bases lying between them. The CDR3 has 13 residues. From germline, CDR1 is SNHLY and CDR2 FYNNEI. CDR3 region: CASREGGVDGYTF. The CDR3 DNA reads TGTGCCAGCAGGGAGGGGGGGGTGGATGGCTACACCTTC. Supplemented by reference TRBV2 and TRBJ1-2, the full variable domain reads EPEVTQTPSHQVTQMGQEVILRCVPISNHLYFYWYRQILGQKVEFLVSFYNNEISEKSEIFDDQFSVERPDGSNFTLKIRSTKLEDSAMYFCASREGGVDGYTFGSGTRLTVV.

The chain combines TRBV19 with TRBJ1-1, with D maybe TRBD1 (5 bases). The V end was cut by 5 bases, the J end by 3 bases, with 10 bases between. Germline V gene sequence: CDR1 LNHDA, CDR2 SQIVND (reference sequence). The CDR3 is made up of 13 amino acids. The CDR3 protein is CASSAGRDTEAFF. The CDR3 nucleotides read TGTGCCAGTAGTGCAGGGAGGGACACTGAAGCTTTCTTT.

The chain joins TRBV4-2 to TRBJ2-5; possible D gene TRBD2, 5 bases. The DNA end lines up better with TRBJ2-7; the J call may be wrong. Germline V lookup: CDR1 LGHNA, CDR2 YNFKEQ. This CDR3 contains 13 residues. The CDR3 DNA is TGTGCCAGCAGCCAAGAGAGGAGGCGCGAGCAGTACTTC. Translating it yields CASSQERRREQYF.

The J gene is TRBJ1-1, the V gene TRBV19, with D perhaps matching TRBD1 (5 bases). The CDR3 contains 12 residues. Germline V gene sequence: CDR1 LNHDA, CDR2 SQIVND (reference sequence). Trimming pared 6 bases from V and 8 bases from J, leaving 13 bases between. The CDR3 DNA follows: TGTGCCAGTAGAAGACAGTCGAGAGAAGCTTTCTTT. Its translation: CASRRQSREAFF.

The chain uses TRBV19 and TRBJ2-5; TRBD2 matches at 10 bases. This CDR3 has 14 amino acids. Germline-derived CDR1 and CDR2 are LNHDA and SQIVND (reference sequence). With 8 bases clipped from V and 2 bases from J, the junction kept 5 bases outside the gene matches. CDR3 sequence reads: CASSSGGLQETQYF. The CDR3 nucleotides read TGTGCCAGTTCTAGCGGGGGCTTACAAGAGACCCAGTACTTC.

The chain combines TRBV4-3 with TRBJ1-4; maybe TRBD1 (6 bases). The CDR3 totals 16 residues. Trimming took off 4 bases at V and 5 bases at J, with 17 bases between the two ends. Germline-derived CDR1 and CDR2 are LGHNA and YSLEER. This CDR3 reads CASSLLTGWRNEKLFF. DNA of the CDR3: TGCGCCAGCAGCCTCCTCACAGGGTGGCGGAATGAAAAACTGTTTTTT.

In its sample, this clone was seen a few times. The chain carries TRBV15 and TRBJ1-5; 8 bases fit TRBD1. The CDR3 spans 16 residues. The junction had 8 bases not matched to a gene; V was cut back by 1 base and J by 6 bases. Germline V gene lookup returns CDR1 LNHNV and CDR2 YYDKDF (reference sequence). The CDR3 loop reads CATSRVEQGTGQPQHF. DNA for the CDR3: TGTGCCACCAGCAGAGTCGAGCAGGGGACAGGTCAGCCCCAGCATTTT.

This chain joins TRBV29-1 and TRBJ2-2, with 8 nucleotides matching TRBD1. The CDR3 consists of 15 residues. Germline V CDR1 and CDR2: SQVTM, ANQGSEA. J gave up 3 bases and V 7 bases, and 10 bases lay outside the gene matches. CDR3 coding DNA: TGCAGCGCTTCCTTCGGACAGGGCCACACCGGGGAGCTGTTTTTT. It yields the protein CSASFGQGHTGELFF.

The chain links TRBV5-1 to TRBJ2-2, with D maybe TRBD1 (5 bases). Trimming stripped 0 bases from V and 0 bases from J, with 21 bases between. CDR1 and CDR2 (germline): SGHRS, YFSETQ. There are 20 residues in the CDR3. The CDR3 loop reads CASSLESAERGNSNTGELFF. The CDR3 DNA is TGCGCCAGCAGCTTGGAATCGGCCGAAAGGGGAAACTCGAACACCGGGGAGCTGTTTTTT.

V gene TRBV28 combines with J gene TRBJ2-2; 11 bases are shared with TRBD1. The CDR3 totals 14 residues. V was pared by 6 bases and J by 9 bases, with 6 bases of the junction left unmatched. The germline V gene has CDR1 MDHEN and CDR2 SYDVKM. The CDR3 DNA reads TGTGCCAGCAGCCGGACAGGGGGCGAGCGGGAGCTGTTTTTT. As protein: CASSRTGGERELFF.

The chain joins TRBV7-2 to TRBJ1-2; 9 bases line up with TRBD1. Per the germline V gene, CDR1 is SGHTA and CDR2 is FQGNSA. The trim removed 1 base at V and 3 bases at J, leaving 3 bases unmatched. The CDR3 sequence is 15 residues long. Written as DNA, the CDR3 is TGTGCCAGCAGCTTAGATGGACAGGGGTACTATGGCTACACCTTC. It is translated as CASSLDGQGYYGYTF.

The chain employs TRBV5-1 and TRBJ1-2; TRBD1 matches at 9 bases. The CDR3 has 16 amino acids. Germline V gives CDR1 SGHRS, CDR2 YFSETQ. J gave up 8 bases and V 0 bases, and 11 bases lay outside the gene matches. The CDR3 is CASSLAWTGDLRGYTF. The CDR3 DNA is TGCGCCAGCAGCTTGGCGTGGACAGGGGACTTACGGGGCTACACCTTC.

The chain combines TRBV4-3 with TRBJ2-2, with 7 bases lining up with TRBD1. Per germline, CDR1 LGHNA and CDR2 YSLEER. Trimming at V came to 0 bases and at J to 4 bases, leaving 8 bases not matched to a gene. The CDR3 extends over 17 amino acids. The CDR3 loop is CASSQDPRQGTTGELFF. The CDR3 nucleotides are TGCGCCAGCAGCCAAGATCCGAGACAGGGTACCACCGGGGAGCTGTTTTTT.

The chain combines TRBV9 with TRBJ2-6; TRBD1 agrees at 8 bases. CDR1 is SGDLS, CDR2 YYNGEE, per germline. The V segment lost 0 bases and the J segment 3 bases; nucleotides outside the gene matches: 14. The length of the CDR3 is 20 residues. The CDR3 loop reads CASSVEERDRSRRGANVLTF. CDR3 in DNA: TGTGCCAGCAGCGTAGAGGAGAGGGACAGGTCTCGACGTGGGGCCAACGTCCTGACTTTC.

This chain connects TRBV4-1 to TRBJ2-5; weak D call: TRBD1 (6 bases). Germline-derived CDR1 and CDR2 are MGHRA and YSYEKL. V was cut by 3 bases and J by 5 bases, with 19 bases left in between. The CDR3 sequence is 16 residues long. The CDR3 nucleotides are TGCGCCAGCAGCCATCCCCCGGGACCTAGGGGGGAGACCCAGTACTTC. Its protein product is CASSHPPGPRGETQYF.

The J gene is TRBJ1-5, the V gene TRBV2; D is perhaps TRBD1 (6 bases). V was pared by 5 bases and J by 6 bases, with 14 bases between. From germline, CDR1 is SNHLY and CDR2 FYNNEI. This CDR3 contains 14 residues. The chain's CDR3 is CASSYGGGTQPQHF. CDR3 DNA: TGTGCCAGCAGTTACGGCGGGGGCACTCAGCCCCAGCATTTT. The whole variable domain, filled in from reference TRBV2 and TRBJ1-5, reads EPEVTQTPSHQVTQMGQEVILRCVPISNHLYFYWYRQILGQKVEFLVSFYNNEISEKSEIFDDQFSVERPDGSNFTLKIRSTKLEDSAMYFCASSYGGGTQPQHFGDGTRLSIL.

This clone has more than one count but fewer than ten. The chain recombines TRBV7-8 with TRBJ1-3; perhaps TRBD1 as D (5 bases). The V end lost 1 base, the J end lost 1 base, and 8 bases lay between the germline ends. The germline V gene has CDR1 SGHVS and CDR2 FQNEAQ. The CDR3 is made up of 15 amino acids. The CDR3 here is CASSLGGESGNTIYF. CDR3 nucleotide sequence: TGTGCCAGCAGCTTAGGGGGGGAGTCTGGAAACACCATATATTTT.

The chain couples TRBV10-3 to TRBJ1-1; the D gene is possibly TRBD1 (5 bases). The CDR3 is 16 residues long. Germline loops: CDR1 ENHRY, CDR2 SYGVKD. Trimming left V 11 bases short and J 4 bases short, with 26 bases between. The CDR3 sequence is CASTHDINLRGTEAFF. CDR3 bases: TGTGCCTCTACTCACGACATAAATCTTAGGGGCACTGAAGCTTTCTTT.